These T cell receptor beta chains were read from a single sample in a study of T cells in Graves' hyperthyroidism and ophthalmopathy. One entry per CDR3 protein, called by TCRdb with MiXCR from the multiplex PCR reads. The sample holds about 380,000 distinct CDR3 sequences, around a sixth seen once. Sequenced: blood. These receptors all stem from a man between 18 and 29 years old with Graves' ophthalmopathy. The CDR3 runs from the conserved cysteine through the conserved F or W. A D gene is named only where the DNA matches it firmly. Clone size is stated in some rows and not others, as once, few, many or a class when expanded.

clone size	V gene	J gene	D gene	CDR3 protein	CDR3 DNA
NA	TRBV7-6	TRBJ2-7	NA	CASSSGTPETYEQYF	TGTGCCAGCAGTTCCGGGACGCCCGAAACCTACGAGCAGTACTTC
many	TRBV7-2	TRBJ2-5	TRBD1	CASSLLGQGASGTQYF	TGTGCCAGCAGCTTACTGGGACAGGGGGCGTCAGGGACCCAGTACTTC
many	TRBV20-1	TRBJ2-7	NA	CSASPVSYEQYF	TGCAGTGCTAGTCCGGTCTCCTACGAGCAGTACTTC
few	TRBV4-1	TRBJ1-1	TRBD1	CASSQSGGGGNTEAFF	TGCGCCAGCAGCCAATCAGGGGGCGGAGGGAACACTGAAGCTTTCTTT
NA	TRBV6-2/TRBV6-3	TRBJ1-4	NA	CASRLGGHRNEKLFF	TGTGCCAGCAGGTTAGGGGGACATCGGAATGAAAAACTGTTTTTT
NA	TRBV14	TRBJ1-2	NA	CASSPSPGYGYTF	TGTGCCAGCAGCCCGTCCCCAGGCTATGGCTACACCTTC
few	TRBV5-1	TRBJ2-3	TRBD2	CASSLALFSGGSSTDTQYF	TGCGCCAGCAGCTTGGCCCTTTTTAGCGGGGGGTCTAGCACAGATACGCAGTATTTT
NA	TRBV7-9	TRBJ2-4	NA	CASSLGPGAKNIQYF	TGTGCCAGCAGCCTGGGACCTGGGGCCAAAAACATTCAGTACTTC
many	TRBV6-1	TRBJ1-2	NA	CASSVRDAQSYTF	TGTGCCAGCAGTGTCCGGGACGCGCAGAGCTACACCTTC
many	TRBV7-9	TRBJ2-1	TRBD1	CASSSLTGQGKDEQFF	TGTGCCAGCAGCTCACTAACAGGACAGGGCAAGGATGAGCAGTTCTTC
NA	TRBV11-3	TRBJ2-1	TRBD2	CASSLVSGGRGEQFF	TGTGCCAGCAGCTTAGTTAGCGGGGGGCGGGGTGAGCAGTTCTTC
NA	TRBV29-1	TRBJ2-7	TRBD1	CSVESHRGLDEQYF	TGCAGCGTTGAATCCCACAGGGGGCTAGACGAGCAGTACTTC
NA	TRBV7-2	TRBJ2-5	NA	CASSLGAGAGKTQYF	TGTGCCAGCAGCTTGGGGGCCGGCGCGGGGAAGACCCAGTACTTC
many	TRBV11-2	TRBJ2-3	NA	CASSPQAQGTDTQYF	TGTGCCAGCAGCCCCCAGGCCCAGGGAACAGATACGCAGTATTTT
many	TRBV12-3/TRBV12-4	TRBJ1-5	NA	CASSLETSTDSNQPQHF	TGTGCCAGCAGTTTAGAAACGTCCACGGATAGCAATCAGCCCCAGCATTTT